This T cell receptor beta chain derives from a study of human T cells and chemical hapten exposure. This clonotype has a handful of counts. The library attached unique molecular identifiers to individual cDNA molecules. TCRdb re-called the RACE reads with MiXCR, one entry per CDR3 protein. Here the sample spans some 90,000 distinct CDR3 sequences, roughly 8.5% being singletons. The CDR3 totals 15 residues. The V gene's germline CDR1 is SEHNR and CDR2 FQNEAQ (reference sequence). V gave up 11 bases and J gave up 2 bases, with 20 bases separating them. The sample's time point: healthy volunteer bleed at 2 weeks. From whole blood left unfractionated, total RNA was extracted.

The V and J genes are TRBV7-9 and TRBJ2-3, with a tentative D call TRBD1 (6 bases). Sequenced input: whole blood. The sequence was collected from a female donor in good health. Some clones in this sample may be carry-over from other donors' samples. The CDR3 DNA sequence: TGTGCCTGCCGACAGGTCGGGGACGACACAGATACGCAGTATTTT. Its protein product is CACRQVGDDTDTQYF.